These 20 T cell receptor beta chains originate from one sample sequenced in a study of Graves' ophthalmopathy and Graves' hyperthyroidism. TCR beta CDR3 amplification used RNA transcripts. HTBI-primed RT-PCR formed the first round, and a multiplex PCR formed the second. TCRdb reprocessed the multiplex PCR reads via MiXCR and lists one record per CDR3 protein. The table includes 360,000 or so distinct CDR3 sequences, around 20% detected once. The sample consisted of peripheral blood. The source of these receptors is a woman younger than 35 with Graves' ophthalmopathy.

The table lists this clonotype with many counts. The chain recombines TRBV20-1 with TRBJ2-7, with TRBD1 matching over 7 bases. The CDR3 consists of 14 residues. V shed 6 bases and J 4 bases; nucleotides not matched to a gene: 12. Looked up from germline, CDR1 is DFQATT and CDR2 is SNEGSKA (reference sequence). CDR3 residues: CSAARRTGRYEQYF. The CDR3, as DNA: TGCAGTGCCGCAAGACGGACAGGTCGATACGAGCAGTACTTC.

The gene calls are TRBV6-1 and TRBJ1-6; tentatively, D is TRBD1 (6 bases). This CDR3 region has 13 residues. In germline, CDR1 is MNHNS, CDR2 SASEGT. The CDR3: CASRRQGPEPLHF. For the CDR3, the DNA is TGTGCTTCCCGTAGGCAGGGGCCGGAGCCCCTCCACTTT.

V gene TRBV5-1 combines with J gene TRBJ2-5; 9 nucleotides match TRBD2. The CDR3 contains 15 residues. Germline CDR1 SGHRS, CDR2 YFSETQ. J was trimmed by 2 bases and V by 4 bases; bases with no gene match: 6. DNA of the CDR3: TGCGCCAGCAGCCTTAGCGGGAGAAGGCAAGAGACCCAGTACTTC. Its protein is CASSLSGRRQETQYF.

At least ten counts were recorded for this clonotype. The rearrangement joins TRBV30 to TRBJ1-2; D is uncertain. The CDR3 contains 13 residues. In germline, CDR1 is GTSNPN, CDR2 SVGIG (reference sequence). V was trimmed by 1 base and J by 5 bases, leaving 11 bases between them. CDR3 coding DNA: TGTGCCTGGAGTGATACACGGCTATATGGCTACACCTTC. It codes for CAWSDTRLYGYTF.

This clonotype was counted ten times or more. The chain uses TRBV5-1 and TRBJ1-6; perhaps TRBD1 as D (6 bases). The CDR3 has 15 amino acids. The germline gives CDR1 SGHRS, CDR2 YFSETQ. V was pared by 2 bases and J by 5 bases, with 11 bases between. Here the CDR3 DNA reads TGCGCCAGCAGCTTTACAGGGCTGGATAATTCACCCCTCCACTTT. Translating gives CASSFTGLDNSPLHF.

Many counts were recorded for this clonotype. The rearrangement uses TRBV29-1 and TRBJ1-2, with D possibly TRBD1 on 6 matching bases. This CDR3 spans 13 amino acids. Germline CDR1 is SQVTM and CDR2 is ANQGSEA. V was trimmed by 2 bases and J by 5 bases, leaving 12 bases between them. CDR3 sequence: CSVEMWRGYGYTF. CDR3 nucleotide sequence: TGCAGCGTTGAAATGTGGAGGGGGTATGGCTACACCTTC.

This clonotype was detected ten times or more. This sequence joins TRBV27 and TRBJ1-1; tentative D call: TRBD1 (6 bases). Germline CDR1 is MNHEY and CDR2 is SMNVEV (reference sequence). With 0 bases removed from V and 6 bases from J, the gap between germline ends came to 11 bases. CDR3 length equals 14 residues. CDR3: CASSLSGARAEAFF. The CDR3 coding sequence is TGTGCCAGCAGTTTATCGGGGGCCAGGGCTGAAGCTTTCTTT.

In this sample, this clonotype turned up a few times. The V and J genes are TRBV11-1 and TRBJ1-1; unclear D gene. In germline, CDR1 is SGHAT, CDR2 FQDESV (reference sequence). Between the trimmed V and J ends, which lost 2 bases and 7 bases, there was a span of 8 bases. The CDR3 has 12 residues. The CDR3: CASSLLGDEAFF. CDR3 coding DNA: TGTGCCAGCAGCTTACTCGGGGATGAAGCTTTCTTT. The complete variable domain, with remaining parts taken from reference TRBV11-1 and TRBJ1-1, reads EAEVAQSPRYKITEKSQAVAFWCDPISGHATLYWYRQILGQGPELLVQFQDESVVDDSQLPKDRFSAERLKGVDSTLKIQPAELGDSAMYLCASSLLGDEAFFGQGTRLTVV.

This clonotype came up many times. The rearrangement joins TRBV6-2 or TRBV6-3 to TRBJ2-3, with TRBD2 as a possible D gene (6 bases). Germline V lookup: CDR1 MNHEY, CDR2 SVGEGT. The V end was cut by 4 bases, the J end by 0 bases, with 17 bases between. This CDR3 spans 17 amino acids. CDR3 residues: CASSSKKPGLSTDTQYF. The CDR3 DNA sequence: TGTGCCAGCAGTTCCAAGAAACCGGGACTCAGCACAGATACGCAGTATTTT.

This clonotype was recorded at least ten times. The V gene is TRBV5-1, the J gene TRBJ1-2, with TRBD1 matching 12 bases. The CDR3 loop spans 15 amino acids. Germline trimming cut 4 bases from V and 8 bases from J; bases unmatched to any gene: 9. The germline V gene encodes CDR1 SGHRS and CDR2 YFSETQ. The CDR3 DNA reads as TGCGCCAGCAGCCCGGGACAGGGGGCTCGGAGCGGCTACACCTTC. Protein: CASSPGQGARSGYTF.

V gene TRBV27 combines with J gene TRBJ2-2, with D hard to call. V lost 8 bases and J lost 5, with 6 bases in between. The CDR3 sequence is 11 residues long. Germline V gives CDR1 MNHEY, CDR2 SMNVEV (reference sequence). This CDR3 reads CASWKTGELFF. CDR3 in DNA: TGTGCCAGCTGGAAGACCGGGGAGCTGTTTTTT.

This clonotype appeared many times. The genes are TRBV6-5 and TRBJ2-7, with D unresolved. Trimming shortened V by 3 bases and J by 3 bases, and 12 bases separated the two germline ends. The CDR3 has 14 residues. The germline CDR1 and CDR2 sequences are MNHEY and SVGAGI. This CDR3 is CASSYGIGFYEQYF. CDR3 DNA sequence: TGTGCCAGCAGTTATGGGATAGGATTCTACGAGCAGTACTTC.

Worth noting for this clonotype: Being one base from a much bigger clone, this may be a read error. The final CDR3 position lacks the conserved phenylalanine or tryptophan, pointing to a likely read error. The rearrangement uses TRBV7-2 and TRBJ2-7, with D uncertain. The germline CDR1 and CDR2 sequences are SGHTA and FQGNSA. This CDR3 contains 14 residues. V shed 1 base and J shed 2 bases, with 9 bases lying between them. The CDR3 region has the DNA TGTGCCAGCAGCTTAGTGGCAAAAACCTACGAGCAGTACCTC. Protein sequence: CASSLVAKTYEQYL.

The chain joins TRBV30 to TRBJ2-5; D ambiguous. V gave up 0 bases and J gave up 3 bases, with 11 bases separating them. The germline V gene encodes CDR1 GTSNPN and CDR2 SVGIG (reference sequence). The CDR3 totals 14 residues. This CDR3 is CAWSVGLQKETQYF. CDR3 sequence (DNA): TGTGCCTGGAGTGTCGGGCTGCAAAAAGAGACCCAGTACTTC. Supplemented by reference TRBV30 and TRBJ2-5, the full variable domain reads SQTIHQWPATLVQPVGSPLSLECTVEGTSNPNLYWYRQAAGRGLQLLFYSVGIGQISSEVPQNLSASRPQDRQFILSSKKLLLSDSGFYLCAWSVGLQKETQYFGPGTRLLVL.

This clonotype was seen repeatedly, ten times or more. The V and J genes are TRBV20-1 and TRBJ1-2; 8 bases align to TRBD1. This CDR3 is 12 amino acids long. CDR1 DFQATT and CDR2 SNEGSKA come from the germline V gene (reference sequence). V trimming: 5 bases; J trimming: 7 bases; junction bases outside the gene matches: 6. The CDR3 sequence is CSARQGMGGYTF. For the CDR3, the DNA is TGCAGTGCTCGACAGGGGATGGGTGGCTACACCTTC.

This clonotype has at least ten counts. V and J are TRBV27 and TRBJ1-2; D gene unclear. Between the trimmed V and J ends, which lost 4 bases and 0 bases, there was a span of 18 bases. Looked up from germline, CDR1 is MNHEY and CDR2 is SMNVEV (reference sequence). This CDR3 has 17 amino acids. The CDR3 protein is CASSSLRGQVANYGYTF. CDR3 coding DNA: TGTGCCAGCAGTTCCCTCAGAGGGCAGGTAGCTAACTATGGCTACACCTTC.

This clonotype was recorded many times. The chain has TRBV5-5 and TRBJ2-7; 9 bases fit TRBD2. Trimming took 4 bases from V and 0 from J; bases not matched to a gene: 5. Germline V CDR1 and CDR2: SGHKS, YYEKEE (reference sequence). CDR3 length equals 15 residues. CDR3 protein: CASSKTSGSSYEQYF. Here the CDR3 DNA reads TGTGCCAGCAGCAAAACTAGCGGGTCCTCCTACGAGCAGTACTTC. Filled out from reference TRBV5-5 and TRBJ2-7, the complete variable domain reads DAGVTQSPTHLIKTRGQQVTLRCSPISGHKSVSWYQQVLGQGPQFIFQYYEKEERGRGNFPDRFSARQFPNYSSELNVNALLLGDSALYLCASSKTSGSSYEQYFGPGTRLTVT.

The table lists this clonotype with many counts. This sequence joins TRBV6-1 and TRBJ2-5, with no clear D. The CDR3 is 13 residues long. The ends were cut back, 7 bases at V and 5 bases at J, with 14 bases in the middle. Germline-derived CDR1 and CDR2 are MNHNS and SASEGT. CDR3 loop: CASKDGLAETQYF. The CDR3 nucleotides read TGTGCCAGCAAGGACGGCTTGGCGGAGACCCAGTACTTC.

This clonotype has at least ten counts. J is TRBJ2-7 and V is TRBV28; 8 nucleotides line up with TRBD1. The CDR3 has 15 amino acids. The V and J ends lost 6 bases and 3 bases, in that order; junction bases with no gene match: 10. Germline loops: CDR1 MDHEN, CDR2 SYDVKM. The CDR3 reads CASSLIGDRGYEQYF. The CDR3 region has the DNA TGTGCCAGCAGCTTGATCGGAGACAGGGGCTACGAGCAGTACTTC.

In its sample, this clonotype was seen many times. Germline and junction disagree at one end, which may indicate a read error. The rearrangement joins TRBV7-6 to TRBJ2-7; 8 bases line up with TRBD1. The CDR3 covers 15 residues. Germline CDR1 reads SGHVS; CDR2 reads FNYEAQ. In DNA form, the CDR3 reads TGCGCCAGCAGCTTACTCCAGGGGGCAATGAAGGAGCAGTACTTC. Protein sequence: CASSLLQGAMKEQYF.